The rows below give T cell receptor beta chains drawn from one sample of a study of cytomegalovirus exposure and HLA in healthy donors. Sequencing used immunoSEQ multiplex PCR; TCRdb keeps in-frame clones, though not all of them. This table has some 160,000 clones, 77% appearing once. Sequencing was carried out using PBMCs. These receptors all come from a man in his fifties or sixties in good health and CMV-seropositive. CDR3s include the opening cysteine and the closing phenylalanine or tryptophan. The D gene is left open where the match is weak. Some rows have no size entry. The others give once, few or many, or a class for an expanded clone.

V	J	size	D	length	DNA	CDR3
TRBV11-3	TRBJ2-1	NA	NA	13	TGTGCCAGCAGCCTTTCTATCGGGAATGAGCAGTTCTTC	CASSLSIGNEQFF
TRBV7-8	TRBJ1-2	few	NA	12	TGTGCCAGCAGCCAGAATCCCTGGGGCTACACCTTC	CASSQNPWGYTF
TRBV7-9	TRBJ1-4	NA	NA	14	TGTGCCAGCGACGGAGGACAGTTAAATTCAAAACTGTTTTTT	CASDGGQLNSKLFF
TRBV2	TRBJ1-3	NA	TRBD1	15	TGTGCCAGCAAGAAGGGACAGGGACTCGGAAACACCATATATTTT	CASKKGQGLGNTIYF
TRBV4-2	TRBJ2-3	NA	TRBD2	16	TGTGCCAGCAGCCAAGATCCGACTAGCGGGGGTTATCATCGGTATTTT	CASSQDPTSGGYHRYF
TRBV4-3	TRBJ1-6	once	NA	20	TGCGCCAGCAGCCAAGATCGGATGTCAGGGGAGTTCTCCTATAATTCACCCCTCCACTTT	CASSQDRMSGEFSYNSPLHF
TRBV27	TRBJ1-6	NA	TRBD1	15	TGTGCCAGCAGTGACTCGGACAGGGCGAATTCACCCCTCCACTTT	CASSDSDRANSPLHF
TRBV29-1	TRBJ2-5	NA	TRBD2	12	TGCAGCATGACACCCGGGGGGGAGACCCAGTACTTC	CSMTPGGETQYF
TRBV7-2	TRBJ2-5	NA	TRBD2	16	TGTGCCAGCAGCCCGGGACTAGCGGGGGTACAAGAGACCCAGTACTTC	CASSPGLAGVQETQYF
TRBV9	TRBJ1-6	NA	NA	14	TGTGCCAGCAGCCCGTACTCCTATAATTCACCCCTCCACTTT	CASSPYSYNSPLHF
TRBV27	TRBJ1-2	NA	NA	12	TGTGCCAGCAGGGGGCAGCTCTATGGCTACACCTTC	CASRGQLYGYTF
TRBV18	TRBJ1-5	few	TRBD1	14	TGTGCCAGCTCACCACCCGACAGGGCTCAGCCCCAGCATTTT	CASSPPDRAQPQHF
TRBV5-1	TRBJ1-3	NA	TRBD1	19	TGCGCCAGCAGCTCGACAGGGTATCTGATTTATGGGCCTGGAAACACCATATATTTT	CASSSTGYLIYGPGNTIYF
TRBV9	TRBJ2-7	NA	TRBD2	17	TGTGCCAGCAGCGAGGGACTAGCGGGGGGGCAAACTGGTGAGCAGTACTTC	CASSEGLAGGQTGEQYF
TRBV7-2	TRBJ2-7	NA	NA	13	TGTGCCAGCAGCCCCCAGCCAGGGGTCGAGCAGTACTTC	CASSPQPGVEQYF
TRBV10-3	TRBJ1-2	NA	NA	13	TGTGCCATCAGTGAGGGCAGAAACTATGGCTACACCTTC	CAISEGRNYGYTF
TRBV4-1	TRBJ1-2	few	TRBD1	14	TGCGCCAGCAGCCAAGGGACAGGGATAGAAGGCTACACCTTC	CASSQGTGIEGYTF
TRBV11-3	TRBJ2-2	NA	NA	15	TGTGCCAGCAGCTTAAGCCAGGGAAACACCGGGGAGCTGTTTTTT	CASSLSQGNTGELFF
TRBV5-1	TRBJ1-3	NA	NA	13	TGCGCCAGCAGACGCGACTCTGGAAACACCATATATTTT	CASRRDSGNTIYF
TRBV7-9	TRBJ2-7	once	TRBD1	14	TGTGCCAGCAGCCAGGACAGGGGAACTTACGAGCAGTACTTC	CASSQDRGTYEQYF
TRBV4-2	TRBJ2-1	NA	NA	13	TGTGCCAGCAGCCGGGGCAGATACAATGAGCAGTTCTTC	CASSRGRYNEQFF
TRBV4-3	TRBJ1-5	NA	NA	15	TGCGCCAGCAGCCAAGATACGAGGGTGAAGCAGCCCCAGCATTTT	CASSQDTRVKQPQHF
TRBV6-5	TRBJ1-2	NA	TRBD1	16	TGTGCCAGCAGTTACGGCGCAGGGGGAACCAACTATGGCTACACCTTC	CASSYGAGGTNYGYTF
TRBV5-1	TRBJ2-7	NA	NA	15	TGCGCCAGCAGCTTGGAATTAGCCGGGGGAGCCGAGCAGTACTTC	CASSLELAGGAEQYF
TRBV7-3	TRBJ1-1	once	TRBD1	17	TGTGCCAGCAGCTTAATTCCTAGGACAGGGTTGAACACTGAAGCTTTCTTT	CASSLIPRTGLNTEAFF
TRBV19	TRBJ2-5	NA	TRBD1	15	TGTGCCAGTAGTTCGACAGGGGGCTGGGAAGAGACCCAGTACTTC	CASSSTGGWEETQYF
TRBV5-4	TRBJ2-7	NA	NA	12	TGTGCCAGCAGCCGTAACTCCTACGAGCAGTACTTC	CASSRNSYEQYF
TRBV4-3	TRBJ2-3	NA	NA	13	TGCGCCAGCAGTTCCTTTGGCACAGATACGCAGTATTTT	CASSSFGTDTQYF
TRBV6-6	TRBJ2-7	NA	TRBD1	14	TGTGCCAGCAGCCGCGGGACAGGTAACTACGAGCAGTACTTC	CASSRGTGNYEQYF
TRBV5-1	TRBJ1-2	NA	NA	12	TGCGCCAGCAGCTTGGCAGGCGAGGGCTACACCTTC	CASSLAGEGYTF
TRBV19	TRBJ2-5	NA	NA	15	TGTGCCAGTAGGGTTTCGGATGAGGTGAGAGAGACCCAGTACTTC	CASRVSDEVRETQYF
TRBV7-9	TRBJ2-3	NA	TRBD2	15	TGTGCCAGCAGCTTGGGACTAGCGGGGGCAGATACGCAGTATTTT	CASSLGLAGADTQYF
TRBV5-3	TRBJ2-7	NA	NA	14	TGTGCCAGAAGCTTGTTACAAGAAAGCTACGAGCAGTACTTC	CARSLLQESYEQYF
TRBV5-1	TRBJ2-2	NA	NA	16	TGCGCCAGCAGCTTGGTAAGGACAGTTAACACCGGGGAGCTGTTTTTT	CASSLVRTVNTGELFF
TRBV13	TRBJ2-1	NA	NA	15	TGTGCCAGCAGCTTAGTAGGGGCCTATTCGAATGAGCAGTTCTTC	CASSLVGAYSNEQFF
TRBV2	TRBJ2-7	NA	NA	14	TGTGCCAGCAAAGGTCAGGGGGGTTCCTACGAGCAGTACTTC	CASKGQGGSYEQYF
TRBV5-6	TRBJ2-3	few	TRBD1	16	TGTGCCAGCAGGAAGATAGACAGGGGGATCACAGATACGCAGTATTTT	CASRKIDRGITDTQYF
TRBV7-9	TRBJ1-2	NA	NA	14	TGTGCCAGCAGCCCCACCATGAAGGTCGGGGGCTACACCTTC	CASSPTMKVGGYTF
TRBV2	TRBJ1-3	NA	TRBD1	17	TGTGCCAGCAGTGTTGGGGGACAGGGAGGCTCTGGAAACACCATATATTTT	CASSVGGQGGSGNTIYF
TRBV9	TRBJ2-5	NA	NA	16	TGTGCCAGCAGCGTACTGGGCGTTGTGACGGGGGAGACCCAGTACTTC	CASSVLGVVTGETQYF
TRBV10-3	TRBJ2-2	NA	NA	17	TGTGCCATCAGTCCCAAACCACCCACGGACAACGCCGGGGAGCTGTTTTTT	CAISPKPPTDNAGELFF
TRBV7-2	TRBJ2-5	NA	NA	16	TGTGCCAGCAGCTTAATCACTAGCCCTTACCAAGAGACCCAGTACTTC	CASSLITSPYQETQYF
TRBV25-1	TRBJ1-1	NA	NA	14	TGTGCCAGCAGCGGGCGGGGAGGGCCCACTGAAGCTTTCTTT	CASSGRGGPTEAFF
TRBV9	TRBJ1-1	NA	NA	15	TGTGCCAGCAGCGTAGAGGTGGAGGCATCCACTGAAGCTTTCTTT	CASSVEVEASTEAFF
TRBV7-2	TRBJ1-1	NA	NA	13	TGTGCCAGCAGCCCCAGGTTGAACACTGAAGCTTTCTTT	CASSPRLNTEAFF
TRBV6-1	TRBJ1-4	few	TRBD1	14	TGTGCCAGCAGTGGTCAGGGGGCGGATGAAAAACTGTTTTTT	CASSGQGADEKLFF
TRBV7-8	TRBJ1-4	few	TRBD1	16	TGTGCCAGCAGCTTAGACGGCAGGGGGGTTTCTGAAAAACTGTTTTTT	CASSLDGRGVSEKLFF
TRBV7-9	TRBJ2-3	NA	TRBD2	19	TGTGCCAGCAGCTTACCGGGACTAGCGGGGGGGCGTGGCACAGATACGCAGTATTTT	CASSLPGLAGGRGTDTQYF
TRBV4-2	TRBJ2-3	NA	TRBD2	18	TGTGCCAGCAGCCAAACTAGCGGGGGGGCGAGGTTGGTAGATACGCAGTATTTT	CASSQTSGGARLVDTQYF
TRBV19	TRBJ2-1	few	TRBD1	15	TGTGCCAGTAGTAGCGGGACAGGGGGAGACAATGAGCAGTTCTTC	CASSSGTGGDNEQFF
TRBV28	TRBJ1-5	NA	TRBD1	15	TGTGCCAGCAGTTTTAGGGGGCTTCGCAATCAGCCCCAGCATTTT	CASSFRGLRNQPQHF
TRBV7-3	TRBJ1-1	NA	NA	13	TGTGCCAGCAGCTTCGCACAGAACACTGAAGCTTTCTTT	CASSFAQNTEAFF
TRBV9	TRBJ2-7	NA	TRBD2	14	TGTGCCAGCAGCGTAGGGGAGGGATACTACGAGCAGTACTTC	CASSVGEGYYEQYF